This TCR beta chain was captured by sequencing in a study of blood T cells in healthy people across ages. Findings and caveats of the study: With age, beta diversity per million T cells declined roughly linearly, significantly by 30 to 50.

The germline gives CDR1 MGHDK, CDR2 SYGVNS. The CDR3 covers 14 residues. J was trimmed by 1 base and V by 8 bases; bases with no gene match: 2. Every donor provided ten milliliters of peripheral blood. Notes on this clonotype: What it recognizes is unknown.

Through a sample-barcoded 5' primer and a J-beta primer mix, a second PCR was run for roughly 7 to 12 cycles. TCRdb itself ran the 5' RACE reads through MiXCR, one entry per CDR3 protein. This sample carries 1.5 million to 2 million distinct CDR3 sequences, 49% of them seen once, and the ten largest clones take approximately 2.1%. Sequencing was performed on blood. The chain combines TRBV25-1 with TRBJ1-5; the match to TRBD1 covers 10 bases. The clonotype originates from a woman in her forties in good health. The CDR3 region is CASADRGSNQPQHF. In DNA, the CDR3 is TGTGCCAGCGCGGACAGGGGGAGCAATCAGCCCCAGCATTTT. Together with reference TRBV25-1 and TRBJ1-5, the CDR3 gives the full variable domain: EADIYQTPRYLVIGTGKKITLECSQTMGHDKMYWYQQDPGMELHLIHYSYGVNSTEKGDLSSESTVSRIRTEHFPLTLESARPSHTSQYLCASADRGSNQPQHFGDGTRLSIL.